The 27 T cell receptor beta chains below were found in one sample sequenced in a study of regulatory T cells in long-lasting Graves disease. As for time point: persistent/refractory GD, antithyroid drugs over 5 years with positive TRAb. Extracted RNA from PBMCs served as the source of the TCR library. With iRepertoire HTBI primers and Arm-PCR of CDR3 regions, TCR beta libraries were built. TCRdb used MiXCR to reprocess the multiplex PCR reads, holding one entry per CDR3 protein. The sample consists of 400,000 to 500,000 distinct CDR3 sequences, 20% to 25% of them appearing once. The sequences come from peripheral blood mononuclear cells (PBMCs), collected when the disease was refractory, from a patient treated with antithyroid drugs. These receptors were obtained from a female donor with Graves disease.

This clonotype was seen repeatedly, ten times or more. This chain uses TRBV28 with TRBJ1-6; D is undetermined. This CDR3 contains 13 residues. Germline V gene lookup returns CDR1 MDHEN and CDR2 SYDVKM. Trimming took 3 bases from V and 5 from J, leaving 5 bases between them. For the CDR3, the DNA is TGTGCCAGCAGTTTGCCGAATAATTCACCCCTCCACTTT. Translating it yields CASSLPNNSPLHF.

For this clonotype: One junction end does not reproduce the germline sequence, and a read error may be involved. The V call is TRBV20-1, the J call TRBJ1-1; tentatively, D is TRBD1 (6 bases). The CDR3 covers 14 residues. The germline V gene encodes CDR1 DFQATT and CDR2 SNEGSKA (reference sequence). This chain's CDR3 is CSARDSTGKTGAFF. CDR3 bases: TGCAGTGCTAGAGATTCAACAGGGAAAACTGGAGCTTTCTTT.

This clonotype was seen ten or more times. The chain joins TRBV27 to TRBJ2-7; D ambiguous. CDR1 is MNHEY and CDR2 is SMNVEV in the germline V gene (reference sequence). The germline V and J ends were trimmed by 8 bases and 7 bases, with 12 bases remaining between them. The CDR3 has 11 residues. CDR3 in amino acids: CASSGGLEQYF. The CDR3, as DNA: TGTGCCAGCTCGGGCGGCTTGGAGCAGTACTTC.

V gene TRBV5-1 combines with J gene TRBJ1-1; D remains ambiguous. V dropped 4 bases and J dropped 1 base, with 11 bases sitting between them. The CDR3 runs to 14 residues. Germline CDR1 and CDR2: SGHRS and YFSETQ. The CDR3 region is CASSKDPPNTEAFF. CDR3 DNA: TGCGCCAGCAGCAAGGACCCGCCGAACACTGAAGCTTTCTTT. The full variable domain, in which reference TRBV5-1 and TRBJ1-1 provide the parts outside the CDR3, is KAGVTQTPRYLIKTRGQQVTLSCSPISGHRSVSWYQQTPGQGLQFLFEYFSETQRNKGNFPGRFSGRQFSNSRSEMNVSTLELGDSALYLCASSKDPPNTEAFFGQGTRLTVV.

This clonotype was observed a handful of times. Written as DNA, the CDR3 is TGTGCCACAACGGAGTTGATGATCAATCAGCCCCAGCATTTT. This translates into CATTELMINQPQHF. The V gene is TRBV6-1, the J gene TRBJ1-5; D is ambiguous. CDR1 is MNHNS, CDR2 SASEGT, per germline. The CDR3 sequence is 14 residues long. Trimming stripped 10 bases from V and 3 bases from J, with 16 bases between.

CDR3 in DNA: TGCAGTGCTAGCGCCCGGGCGTACTACGAGCAGTACTTC. This encodes CSASARAYYEQYF. The chain carries TRBV20-1 and TRBJ2-7; unclear D gene. The V gene's germline CDR1 is DFQATT and CDR2 SNEGSKA (reference sequence). V was cut by 3 bases and J by 3 bases, with 12 bases left in between. CDR3 size: 13 residues.

This clonotype was counted ten times or more. The chain couples TRBV6-2 or TRBV6-3 to TRBJ1-5, with a possible D match to TRBD1 (5 bases). The CDR3 consists of 14 residues. V lost 2 bases to trimming and J lost 6 bases, with 11 bases between them. Germline V gene lookup returns CDR1 MNHEY and CDR2 SVGEGT. CDR3 loop: CASSYLGRVQPQHF. CDR3 bases: TGTGCCAGCAGTTACCTGGGCAGGGTTCAGCCCCAGCATTTT.

This clonotype was seen ten or more times. The chain couples TRBV6-1 to TRBJ2-5; 8 bases fit TRBD2. CDR3 size: 14 residues. The germline CDR1 and CDR2 sequences are MNHNS and SASEGT. Trimming took 5 bases from V and 3 from J; bases not matched to a gene: 5. CDR3 residues: CASSTSRGEETQYF. The CDR3 DNA reads as TGTGCCAGCAGTACCTCGCGGGGGGAAGAGACCCAGTACTTC.

This clonotype was counted a few times. V gene TRBV7-6 combines with J gene TRBJ2-2; TRBD2 aligns across 12 bases. Germline V lookup: CDR1 SGHVS, CDR2 FNYEAQ. V dropped 5 bases and J dropped 6; count of bases not matched to a gene: 10. The CDR3 length is 17 residues. CDR3 sequence reads: CASSPGWLAGGPGELFF. The CDR3 DNA is TGTGCCAGCAGCCCCGGTTGGCTAGCGGGAGGGCCCGGGGAGCTGTTTTTT.

This clonotype has a count of ten or more. The CDR3 DNA reads TGTGCCAGCAGTTTAGACGGGGGGCTTGGCTACACCTTC. Protein sequence: CASSLDGGLGYTF. The J gene is TRBJ1-2, the V gene TRBV28; D possibly corresponds to TRBD1 (6 bases). The CDR3 covers 13 residues. Looked up from germline, CDR1 is MDHEN and CDR2 is SYDVKM. Trimming pared 2 bases from V and 7 bases from J, leaving 11 bases between.

The rearrangement links TRBV20-1 to TRBJ2-7; 8 nucleotides align to TRBD2. CDR3 size: 14 residues. Germline V gene sequence: CDR1 DFQATT, CDR2 SNEGSKA (reference sequence). V trimming: 4 bases; J trimming: 4 bases; junction bases outside the gene matches: 9. The CDR3 is CSATFAGGPYEQYF. The CDR3 DNA reads TGCAGTGCTACCTTTGCGGGGGGACCTTACGAGCAGTACTTC.

There are many counts of this clonotype. The chain employs TRBV12-3 or TRBV12-4 and TRBJ2-2; TRBD2 might be the D (6 bases). The V end lost 5 bases, the J end lost 0 bases, and 25 bases lay between the germline ends. This CDR3 comprises 20 residues. The chain's CDR3 is CASSARRDFLAQTNTGELFF. DNA of the CDR3: TGTGCCAGCAGTGCCCGCCGGGACTTCCTGGCCCAAACGAACACCGGGGAGCTGTTTTTT.

V and J are TRBV5-4 and TRBJ1-2, with D tentatively TRBD1 (5 bases). Germline V CDR1 and CDR2: SGHNT, YYREEE (reference sequence). V lost 5 bases and J lost 8, with 22 bases in between. The CDR3 covers 15 residues. Here the CDR3 reads CASRVSGTQVKGYTF. The CDR3 bases are TGTGCCAGCAGGGTCTCCGGGACCCAAGTAAAGGGCTACACCTTC.

Details on this clonotype: Just one base apart from a much larger clone, this may be a read error. The rearrangement joins TRBV6-9 to TRBJ2-7; D is perhaps TRBD2 (6 bases). Trimming left V 4 bases short and J 3 bases short, with 16 bases between. Per the germline V gene, CDR1 is MNHGY and CDR2 is SVAAGI. This CDR3 region has 15 residues. The CDR3 region has the DNA TGTGCCAGCAGTTCGCCCCCGGGGGTTCTCTACGAGCAGTACTTC. This encodes CASSSPPGVLYEQYF.

This clonotype has a single count. The J gene is TRBJ2-1, the V gene TRBV24-1, with 12 bases matching TRBD2. The CDR3 sequence is 16 residues long. J lost 3 bases, V lost 4 bases, and 3 bases had no gene match. Per the germline V gene, CDR1 is KGHDR and CDR2 is SFDVKD. CDR3 sequence (DNA): TGTGCCACCAGTGAGGCGACTAGCGGGAGCTACAATGAGCAGTTCTTC. Translating it yields CATSEATSGSYNEQFF.

The chain combines TRBV6-1 with TRBJ2-5; D gene unclear. The CDR3 runs to 13 residues. The V gene's germline CDR1 is MNHNS and CDR2 SASEGT. V was shortened by 4 bases and J by 2 bases, with 8 bases between the two germline ends. CDR3 in DNA: TGTGCCAGCAGTGTATACAAGCAAGAGACCCAGTACTTC. Its translation is CASSVYKQETQYF.

This clonotype has ten or more counts. The V and J genes are TRBV10-2 and TRBJ2-5; 10 positions match TRBD1. J lost 6 bases, V lost 3 bases, and 7 bases had no gene match. CDR3 size: 15 residues. Germline values: CDR1 WSHSY, CDR2 SAAADI. The CDR3 nucleotides are TGCGCCAGCAGTGACCCCGGGACAGGGGTTAAGACCCAGTACTTC. Protein: CASSDPGTGVKTQYF.

V gene TRBV29-1 combines with J gene TRBJ2-5, with TRBD2 identical over 12 bases. The CDR3 runs to 16 residues. V trimming: 6 bases; J trimming: 2 bases; junction bases outside the gene matches: 10. Germline-derived CDR1 and CDR2 are SQVTM and ANQGSEA. The CDR3 nucleotides read TGCAGCGTGAGACTAGCGGGAGTCCTGAAGCAAGAGACCCAGTACTTC. It encodes CSVRLAGVLKQETQYF.

The V gene is TRBV5-1, the J gene TRBJ1-4; 8 nucleotides align to TRBD1. Trimming cost V 3 bases and J 7 bases; bases outside gene matches: 8. There are 15 residues in the CDR3. The V gene's germline CDR1 is SGHRS and CDR2 YFSETQ. This chain's CDR3 is CASSWAGTGGEKLFF. CDR3 nucleotides: TGCGCCAGCAGCTGGGCCGGGACAGGCGGTGAAAAACTGTTTTTT. Looking up the rest from reference TRBV5-1 and TRBJ1-4 gives the full variable domain: KAGVTQTPRYLIKTRGQQVTLSCSPISGHRSVSWYQQTPGQGLQFLFEYFSETQRNKGNFPGRFSGRQFSNSRSEMNVSTLELGDSALYLCASSWAGTGGEKLFFGSGTQLSVL.

This clonotype was recorded at least ten times. The chain is built from TRBV11-2 and TRBJ2-3; no definite D call. The CDR3 length is 14 residues. CDR1 is SGHAT and CDR2 is FQNNGV in the germline V gene. Between the trimmed V and J ends, which lost 5 bases and 2 bases, there was a span of 11 bases. The CDR3 loop is CASSPWAPTDTQYF. DNA for the CDR3: TGTGCCAGCAGCCCTTGGGCCCCCACAGATACGCAGTATTTT.

This clonotype was seen a few times. This chain connects TRBV7-3 to TRBJ1-5; D is ambiguous. V dropped 8 bases and J dropped 3 bases, with 20 bases sitting between them. Germline V lookup: CDR1 SGHTA, CDR2 FQGTGA. The CDR3 spans 16 residues. The CDR3 sequence: CASGHDKTILNQPQHF. The CDR3 DNA follows: TGTGCCAGCGGTCATGACAAAACAATACTCAATCAGCCCCAGCATTTT.

The sample holds a few counts of this clonotype. V and J are TRBV20-1 and TRBJ1-6; no clear D. Germline values: CDR1 DFQATT, CDR2 SNEGSKA (reference sequence). Trimming pared 7 bases from V and 2 bases from J, leaving 15 bases between. This CDR3 region has 15 residues. The CDR3 sequence is CSVPVGLAYNSPLHF. The CDR3 coding sequence is TGCAGTGTCCCTGTGGGGTTGGCCTATAATTCACCCCTCCACTTT.

CDR3 in amino acids: CASSLSVLAGTYEQYF. In DNA form, the CDR3 reads TGTGCCAGCAGCTTATCAGTTTTAGCGGGGACCTACGAGCAGTACTTC. The chain uses TRBV7-2 and TRBJ2-7; the match to TRBD2 covers 8 bases. Germline trimming cut 2 bases from V and 2 bases from J; bases unmatched to any gene: 8. The germline gives CDR1 SGHTA, CDR2 FQGNSA. This CDR3 comprises 16 residues.

This clonotype has a handful of counts. The chain uses TRBV20-1 and TRBJ2-6; 8 nucleotides match TRBD2. Germline CDR1 reads DFQATT; CDR2 reads SNEGSKA (reference sequence). Trimming cost V 3 bases and J 5 bases; bases outside gene matches: 12. The CDR3 is made up of 17 amino acids. CDR3 amino acids: CSARAARGAFRANVLTF. The CDR3 DNA reads TGCAGTGCTAGGGCCGCGCGGGGGGCCTTTAGGGCCAACGTCCTGACTTTC.

This clonotype was seen many times. This chain uses TRBV2 with TRBJ2-7; the match to TRBD1 covers 8 bases. V lost 3 bases to trimming and J lost 5 bases; unmatched junction nucleotides: 3. Per germline, CDR1 SNHLY and CDR2 FYNNEI. CDR3 length: 13 residues. This CDR3 is CASSDDRGDEQYF. The CDR3 DNA reads as TGTGCCAGCAGTGATGACAGGGGCGACGAGCAGTACTTC. The variable domain in full, with the rest retrieved from reference TRBV2 and TRBJ2-7, is EPEVTQTPSHQVTQMGQEVILRCVPISNHLYFYWYRQILGQKVEFLVSFYNNEISEKSEIFDDQFSVERPDGSNFTLKIRSTKLEDSAMYFCASSDDRGDEQYFGPGTRLTVT.

The chain employs TRBV25-1 and TRBJ2-7; possibly TRBD1 for D (6 bases). CDR1 is MGHDK and CDR2 is SYGVNS in the germline V gene. The CDR3 extends over 15 amino acids. The V gene lost 4 bases and the J gene lost 6 bases, with 19 bases spanning the gap. The CDR3, as DNA: TGTGCCAGCAGTGCGGACAGCCCAGAGGTAGGCGAGCAGTACTTC. It specifies CASSADSPEVGEQYF.

The DNA of the CDR3 is TGTGCCAGCAGTTACTTACAGGGGGCTGGCGAGCAGTACTTC. It yields the protein CASSYLQGAGEQYF. The chain employs TRBV6-9 and TRBJ2-7; 9 bases agree with TRBD1. The CDR3 consists of 14 residues. V was clipped by 3 bases and J by 6 bases; unmatched bases: 6. Germline values: CDR1 MNHGY, CDR2 SVAAGI.